This is a list of T cell receptor beta chains from one sample in a study of shared clonotypes between healthy human individuals. Sequenced by immunoSEQ multiplex PCR; TCRdb stores in-frame clones only, minus some. The profile shows around 2,100,000 clones, less than 95% of them singletons. The material sequenced was naive CD8+ T cells sorted from blood. The origin of the receptors is a man between 18 and 35 years old in good health. CDR3s leave out the opening cysteine and the closing phenylalanine or tryptophan. The D gene is left open where the match is weak. Only some rows state a clone size, as once, few, many or a class for expanded clones.

D	V	size	J	CDR3
NA	TRBV27	NA	TRBJ1-1	ASSPRRAGEAF
TRBD2	TRBV5-1	NA	TRBJ2-7	ASSLEASGTYEQY
TRBD2	TRBV7-9	NA	TRBJ2-5	ASSDGTSGGQTQY
NA	TRBV4-3	NA	TRBJ2-7	ASSHSAHSVYEQY
NA	TRBV7-9	NA	TRBJ2-7	AGAQGSYEQY
TRBD1	TRBV7-9	NA	TRBJ2-6	ASSGRSLQGAGANVLT
TRBD1	TRBV5-1	once	TRBJ1-1	ASSLGQGAEAF
TRBD1	TRBV15	NA	TRBJ2-7	ATSPRGQPYEQY
NA	TRBV19	NA	TRBJ1-3	ATRLTGFSGNTIY
NA	TRBV10-3	NA	TRBJ1-1	AISENIYADAEAF
NA	TRBV28	NA	TRBJ1-1	ASSEGQNTEAF
NA	TRBV19	NA	TRBJ2-7	ASSIDSEGHEQY
TRBD1	TRBV5-6	once	TRBJ2-7	ASSQGTGPSYEQY
NA	TRBV19	NA	TRBJ2-7	ASSSPTEQY
NA	TRBV13	NA	TRBJ2-7	ASSRRGSYEQY
TRBD1	TRBV4-1	NA	TRBJ2-7	ASSQPGQGNGEQY
TRBD2	TRBV9	NA	TRBJ2-1	ASSDGLAAFEQF
TRBD2	TRBV10-1	NA	TRBJ2-1	ASSESLAGRNEQF
NA	TRBV5-5	NA	TRBJ2-7	ASSAYRDTSYYEQY
TRBD1	TRBV7-9	NA	TRBJ1-2	ASSPPGQGAGSGYT
NA	TRBV5-4	NA	TRBJ2-3	ASSAEIQDTQY
TRBD2	TRBV27	NA	TRBJ2-7	ASRASGGPLEQY
NA	TRBV18	once	TRBJ2-7	ASSPDQGQAYEQY
TRBD1	TRBV15	once	TRBJ1-1	ATSSGGSGTAEAF
NA	TRBV30	NA	TRBJ1-6	AWSMPVKSLH
NA	TRBV2	NA	TRBJ2-7	ASSEALLVARDYEQY
NA	TRBV4-3	NA	TRBJ2-7	ASSQDRTGPSYEQY
TRBD1	TRBV5-8	NA	TRBJ2-7	ASSPLQGAFSYEQY
NA	TRBV19	few	TRBJ2-7	ASSIRASGEQY
NA	TRBV7-9	once	TRBJ1-1	ATTRQHTEAF